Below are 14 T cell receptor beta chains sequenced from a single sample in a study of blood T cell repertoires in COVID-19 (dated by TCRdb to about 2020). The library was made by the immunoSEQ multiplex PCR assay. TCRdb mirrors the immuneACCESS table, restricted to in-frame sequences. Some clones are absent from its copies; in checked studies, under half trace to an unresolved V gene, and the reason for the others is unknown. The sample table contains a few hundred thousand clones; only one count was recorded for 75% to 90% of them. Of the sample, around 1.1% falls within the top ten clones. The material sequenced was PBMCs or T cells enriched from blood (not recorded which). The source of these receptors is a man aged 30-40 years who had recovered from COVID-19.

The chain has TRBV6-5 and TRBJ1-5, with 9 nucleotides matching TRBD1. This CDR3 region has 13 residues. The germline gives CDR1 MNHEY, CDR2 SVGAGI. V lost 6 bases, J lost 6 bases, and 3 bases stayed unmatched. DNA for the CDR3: TGTGCCAGCAGCGCGGACAGGGGTCAGCCCCAGCATTTT. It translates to CASSADRGQPQHF.

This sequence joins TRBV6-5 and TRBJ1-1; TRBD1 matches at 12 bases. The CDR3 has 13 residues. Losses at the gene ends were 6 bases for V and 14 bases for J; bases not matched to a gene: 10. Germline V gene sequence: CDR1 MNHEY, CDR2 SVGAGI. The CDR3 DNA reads TGTGCCAGCAGCCTGAGGGACAGGGGGCGGTCGTTCTTT. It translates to CASSLRDRGRSFF.

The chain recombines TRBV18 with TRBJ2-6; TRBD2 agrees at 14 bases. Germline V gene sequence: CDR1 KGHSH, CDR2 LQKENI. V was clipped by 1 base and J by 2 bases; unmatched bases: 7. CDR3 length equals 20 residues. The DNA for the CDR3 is TGTGCCAGCTCACCACAGGGACTAGCGGGAGTAGGGGCTGGGGCCAACGTCCTGACTTTC. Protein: CASSPQGLAGVGAGANVLTF.

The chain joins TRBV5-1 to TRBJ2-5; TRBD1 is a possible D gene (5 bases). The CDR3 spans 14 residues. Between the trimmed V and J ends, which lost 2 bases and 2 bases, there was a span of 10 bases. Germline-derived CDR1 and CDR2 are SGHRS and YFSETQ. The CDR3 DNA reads TGCGCCAGCAGCTTCGAAAGGGGTCAAGAGACCCAGTACTTC. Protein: CASSFERGQETQYF. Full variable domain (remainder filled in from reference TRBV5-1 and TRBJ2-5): KAGVTQTPRYLIKTRGQQVTLSCSPISGHRSVSWYQQTPGQGLQFLFEYFSETQRNKGNFPGRFSGRQFSNSRSEMNVSTLELGDSALYLCASSFERGQETQYFGPGTRLLVL.

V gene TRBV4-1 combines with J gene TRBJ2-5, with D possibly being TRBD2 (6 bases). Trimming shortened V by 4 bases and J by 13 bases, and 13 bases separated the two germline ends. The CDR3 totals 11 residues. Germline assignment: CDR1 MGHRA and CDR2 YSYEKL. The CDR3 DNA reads TGCGCCAGCAGCCTAGCCGGGACTCTGTACTTC. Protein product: CASSLAGTLYF.

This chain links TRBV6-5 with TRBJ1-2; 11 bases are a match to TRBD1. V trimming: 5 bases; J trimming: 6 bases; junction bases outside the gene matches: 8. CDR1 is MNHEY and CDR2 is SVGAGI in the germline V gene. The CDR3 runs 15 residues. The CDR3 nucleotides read TGTGCCAGCAGTCCTTGGACAGGGGGCGCCGATGGCTACACCTTC. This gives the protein CASSPWTGGADGYTF.

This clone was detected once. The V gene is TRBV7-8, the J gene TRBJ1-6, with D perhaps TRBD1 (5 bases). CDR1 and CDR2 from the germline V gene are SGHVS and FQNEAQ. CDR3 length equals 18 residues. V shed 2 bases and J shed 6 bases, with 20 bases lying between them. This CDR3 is CASSLKARAQPFNSPLHF. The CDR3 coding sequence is TGTGCCAGCAGCTTAAAGGCCAGGGCTCAGCCTTTTAATTCACCCCTCCACTTT.

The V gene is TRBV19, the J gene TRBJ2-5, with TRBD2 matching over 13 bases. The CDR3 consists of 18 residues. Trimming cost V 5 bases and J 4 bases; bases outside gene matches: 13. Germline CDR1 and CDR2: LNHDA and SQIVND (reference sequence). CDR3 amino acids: CASSQTSGRSRGPETQYF. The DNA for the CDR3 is TGTGCCAGTAGTCAGACTAGCGGGAGGTCCAGGGGGCCAGAGACCCAGTACTTC.

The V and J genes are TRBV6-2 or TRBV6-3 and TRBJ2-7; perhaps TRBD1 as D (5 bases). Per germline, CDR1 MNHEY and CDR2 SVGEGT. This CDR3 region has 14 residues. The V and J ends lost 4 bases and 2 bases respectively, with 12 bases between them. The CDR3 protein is CASSSGNPPYEQYF. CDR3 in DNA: TGTGCCAGCAGTTCAGGGAACCCACCCTACGAGCAGTACTTC.

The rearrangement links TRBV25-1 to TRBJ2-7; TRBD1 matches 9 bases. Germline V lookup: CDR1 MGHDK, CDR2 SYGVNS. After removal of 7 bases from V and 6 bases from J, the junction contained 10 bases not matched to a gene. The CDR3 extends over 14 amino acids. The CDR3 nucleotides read TGTGCCAGCAAGGTGGGACAGGGTCTTTCCGAGCAGTACTTC. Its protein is CASKVGQGLSEQYF.

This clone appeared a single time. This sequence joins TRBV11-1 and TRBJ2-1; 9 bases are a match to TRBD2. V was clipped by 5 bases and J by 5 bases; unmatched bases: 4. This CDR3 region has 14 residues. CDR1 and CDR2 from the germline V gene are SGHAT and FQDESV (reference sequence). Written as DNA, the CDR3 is TGTGCCAGCAGCGCTCTAGCGGGACACAATGAGCAGTTCTTC. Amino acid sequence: CASSALAGHNEQFF. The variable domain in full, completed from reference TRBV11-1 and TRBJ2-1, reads EAEVAQSPRYKITEKSQAVAFWCDPISGHATLYWYRQILGQGPELLVQFQDESVVDDSQLPKDRFSAERLKGVDSTLKIQPAELGDSAMYLCASSALAGHNEQFFGPGTRLTVL.

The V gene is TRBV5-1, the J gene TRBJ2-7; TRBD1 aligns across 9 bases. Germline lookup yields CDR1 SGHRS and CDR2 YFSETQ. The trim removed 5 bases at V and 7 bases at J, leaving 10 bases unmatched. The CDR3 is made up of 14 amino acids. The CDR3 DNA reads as TGCGCCAGCAGACCGGGACAGGGATTTGAAGAGCAGTACTTC. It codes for CASRPGQGFEEQYF.

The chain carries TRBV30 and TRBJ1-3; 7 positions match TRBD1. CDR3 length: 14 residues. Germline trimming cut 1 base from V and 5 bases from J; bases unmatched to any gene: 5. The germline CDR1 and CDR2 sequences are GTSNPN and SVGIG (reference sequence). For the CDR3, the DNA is TGTGCCTGGAGTGGGGGGGACAGCCGAAACACCATATATTTT. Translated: CAWSGGDSRNTIYF.

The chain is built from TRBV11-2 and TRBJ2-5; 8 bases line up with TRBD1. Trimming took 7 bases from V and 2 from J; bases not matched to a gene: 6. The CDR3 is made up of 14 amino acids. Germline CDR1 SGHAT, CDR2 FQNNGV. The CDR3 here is CASKRQGRQETQYF. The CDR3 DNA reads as TGTGCCAGCAAAAGACAGGGGCGACAAGAGACCCAGTACTTC.